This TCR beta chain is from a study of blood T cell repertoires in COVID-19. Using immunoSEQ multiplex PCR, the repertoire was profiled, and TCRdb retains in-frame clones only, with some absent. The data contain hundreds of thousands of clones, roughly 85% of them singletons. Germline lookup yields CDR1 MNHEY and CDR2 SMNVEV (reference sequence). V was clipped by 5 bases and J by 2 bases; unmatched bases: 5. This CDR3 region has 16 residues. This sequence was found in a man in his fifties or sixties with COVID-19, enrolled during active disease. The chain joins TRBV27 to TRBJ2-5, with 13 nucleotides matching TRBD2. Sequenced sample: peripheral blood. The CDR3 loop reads CASSKGLAGIQETQYF. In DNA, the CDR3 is TGTGCCAGCAGTAAGGGACTAGCGGGGATACAAGAGACCCAGTACTTC.